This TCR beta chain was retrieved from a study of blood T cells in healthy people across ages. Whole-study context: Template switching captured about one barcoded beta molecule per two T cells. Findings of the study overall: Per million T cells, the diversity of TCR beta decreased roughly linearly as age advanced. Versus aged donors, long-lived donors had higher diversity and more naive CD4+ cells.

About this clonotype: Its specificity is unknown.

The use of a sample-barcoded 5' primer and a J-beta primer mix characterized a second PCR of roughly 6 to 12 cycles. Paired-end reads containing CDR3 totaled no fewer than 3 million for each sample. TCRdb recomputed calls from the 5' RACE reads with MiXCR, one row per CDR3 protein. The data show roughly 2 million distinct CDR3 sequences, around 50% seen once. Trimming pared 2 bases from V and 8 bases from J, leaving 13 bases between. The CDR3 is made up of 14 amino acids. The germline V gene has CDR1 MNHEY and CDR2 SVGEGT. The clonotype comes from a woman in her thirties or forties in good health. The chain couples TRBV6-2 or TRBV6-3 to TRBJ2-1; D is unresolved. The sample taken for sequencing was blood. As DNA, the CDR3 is TGTGCCAGCAGTTACCCTCCGACTTTACATGAGCAGTTCTTC. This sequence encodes CASSYPPTLHEQFF.